One sample yielded the 7 T cell receptor beta chains listed below, sequenced in a study of blood T cell repertoires in COVID-19. Assay used: immunoSEQ multiplex PCR; TCRdb lists only in-frame clones, some missing. The table has 250,000 to 350,000 clones, about 90% seen once. The specimen was peripheral blood. Receptor source: a woman aged 50 to 65 with COVID-19, enrolled during active disease.

The J gene is TRBJ2-1, the V gene TRBV7-2; perhaps TRBD2 as D (6 bases). V gave up 4 bases and J gave up 12 bases, with 13 bases separating them. The germline V gene has CDR1 SGHTA and CDR2 FQGNSA. The CDR3 contains 12 residues. Here the CDR3 DNA reads TGTGCCAGCAGCTCCGCCCGGGACTCGCAGTTCTTC. Translating it yields CASSSARDSQFF.

The genes are TRBV20-1 and TRBJ1-2; D gene ambiguous. The V end lost 7 bases, the J end lost 8 bases, and 14 bases lay between the germline ends. Per the germline V gene, CDR1 is DFQATT and CDR2 is SNEGSKA (reference sequence). The CDR3 covers 11 residues. The CDR3 loop is CSVQAHQGYTF. CDR3 sequence (DNA): TGCAGTGTCCAGGCCCACCAAGGCTACACCTTC.

This chain links TRBV23-1 with TRBJ2-5; a weak D match, TRBD2 (6 bases). TRBV23-1 is assigned to the ORF class and has an uncertain function. V was trimmed by 0 bases and J by 1 base, leaving 12 bases between them. CDR3 length: 16 amino acids. The CDR3 nucleotides read TGCGCCAGCAGTCAATCGTATGCGGGGCCCCAAGAGACCCAGTACTTC. Its translation: CASSQSYAGPQETQYF.

This clone was counted a few times. The chain has TRBV7-3 and TRBJ2-3, with TRBD1 matching 7 bases. CDR1 and CDR2 (germline): SGHTA, FQGTGA. With V trimmed by 8 bases and J by 1 base, 9 bases remained unmatched. CDR3 length equals 15 residues. Here the CDR3 DNA reads TGTGCCAGCTCAAGGGGACAGCCTGGCACAGATACGCAGTATTTT. This gives the protein CASSRGQPGTDTQYF.

Worth noting for this clone: The sample has other DNA sequences that encode this CDR3 too. The chain couples TRBV7-8 to TRBJ1-2; D perhaps matches TRBD1 (5 bases). CDR1 and CDR2 (germline): SGHVS, FQNEAQ. The CDR3 runs 15 residues. V gave up 5 bases and J gave up 2 bases, with 15 bases separating them. The CDR3 sequence: CASSKGQGLNYGYTF. CDR3 DNA: TGTGCCAGCAGCAAGGGGCAGGGCCTAAACTATGGCTACACCTTC.

The V call is TRBV7-9, the J call TRBJ2-7; TRBD2 matches at 10 bases. CDR3 size: 14 residues. CDR1 is SEHNR, CDR2 FQNEAQ, per germline (reference sequence). Trimming cost V 6 bases and J 0 bases; bases outside gene matches: 2. CDR3 in amino acids: CASSSSGSSYEQYF. DNA for the CDR3: TGTGCCAGCAGTTCTAGCGGGAGCTCCTACGAGCAGTACTTC.

The chain combines TRBV27 with TRBJ1-1; TRBD1 aligns across 10 bases. V dropped 6 bases and J dropped 5; count of bases not matched to a gene: 9. The germline V gene has CDR1 MNHEY and CDR2 SMNVEV (reference sequence). The CDR3 length is 15 residues. This chain's CDR3 is CASSQWGTGETEAFF. In DNA form, the CDR3 reads TGTGCCAGCAGCCAGTGGGGGACAGGGGAAACTGAAGCTTTCTTT.